This TCR beta chain was retrieved from a study of T cell responses to AZD1222 COVID-19 vaccine. Germline CDR1 is SGDLS and CDR2 is YYNGEE. The V end was cut by 3 bases, the J end by 0 bases, with 12 bases between. This CDR3 region has 15 residues. TCRdb's copy holds only in-frame clones and misses some; the assay was immunoSEQ multiplex PCR. The sample has some 96,000 clones, roughly 80% seen once. Points on this clone: Its antigen is still unknown.

Study-wide findings and caveats: At baseline, just a handful of AZD1222 recipients tested seropositive. Sampling that yielded the repertoires occurred only after the peak T cell response. In a largely white British group with more females than males, clonal diversity was possibly underestimated.

The sample here was peripheral blood, taken 28 days after the second AZD1222 dose. The receptor comes from an adult who received the AZD1222 COVID-19 vaccine. The chain uses TRBV9 and TRBJ1-2; D possibly corresponds to TRBD1 (6 bases). The DNA of the CDR3 is TGTGCCAGCAGCGCCGGACAGAACCCTAACTATGGCTACACCTTC. Translated: CASSAGQNPNYGYTF.